The entry below gives a single T cell receptor (beta chain) sequence along with its context. The V gene lost 6 bases and the J gene lost 3 bases, with 17 bases spanning the gap. Germline V gives CDR1 KGHDR, CDR2 SFDVKD. The CDR3 totals 16 residues. This entry comes from a study of control samples from healthy donors and cancer patients. Sequencing used immunoSEQ multiplex PCR; TCRdb keeps in-frame clones, though not all of them. Of approximately 160,000 clones listed, roughly 92% are singletons. Sequencing was performed on blood. The rearrangement links TRBV24-1 to TRBJ2-1; D possibly matches TRBD1 or TRBD2 (6 bases each). The sequence came from a woman aged 30 to 39 in good health. CDR3 protein: CATSSHVGGGYNEQFF. The CDR3, as DNA: TGTGCCACCAGTAGTCACGTCGGAGGGGGCTACAATGAGCAGTTCTTC.